Listed here are 26 T cell receptor beta chains from one sample, sequenced in a study of shared clonotypes between healthy human individuals. TCRdb's copy holds only in-frame clones and misses some; the assay was immunoSEQ multiplex PCR. Here the sample spans 1.4 million to 1.5 million clones, about 96% being singletons. The specimen sequenced was naive CD4+ T cells sorted from blood. Subset reported: CD45RA+ positively selected. The origin of the receptors is a man aged 25-45 years in good health.

The rearrangement joins TRBV4-1 to TRBJ2-2; D call uncertain. There are 17 residues in the CDR3. V was shortened by 0 bases and J by 5 bases, with 16 bases between the two germline ends. The V gene's germline CDR1 is MGHRA and CDR2 YSYEKL. CDR3 region: CASSQESLATLTGELFF. DNA of the CDR3: TGCGCCAGCAGCCAAGAGAGTCTGGCAACTCTGACCGGGGAGCTGTTTTTT.

Concerning this clone: This same CDR3 is encoded by further DNA sequences in the sample. The gene calls are TRBV7-2 and TRBJ2-7; D gene ambiguous. Germline CDR1 and CDR2: SGHTA and FQGNSA. Trimming pared 1 base from V and 4 bases from J, leaving 2 bases between. The CDR3 is 11 amino acids. CDR3: CASSLVYEQYF. DNA of the CDR3: TGTGCCAGCAGCTTAGTTTACGAGCAGTACTTC.

The V call is TRBV28, the J call TRBJ1-1; TRBD1 matches at 7 bases. This CDR3 spans 15 amino acids. Looked up from germline, CDR1 is MDHEN and CDR2 is SYDVKM. CDR3 residues: CERGQLYPMNTEAFF. The CDR3 nucleotides are TGTGAGCGGGGACAGCTCTATCCTATGAACACTGAAGCTTTCTTT.

The chain carries TRBV7-9 and TRBJ2-1; TRBD2 agrees at 7 bases. The V segment lost 7 bases and the J segment 3 bases; nucleotides outside the gene matches: 9. The CDR3 length is 15 residues. The germline V gene encodes CDR1 SEHNR and CDR2 FQNEAQ (reference sequence). CDR3 DNA sequence: TGTGCCAGCACCCCTGGGACTACCAACTACAATGAGCAGTTCTTC. As protein: CASTPGTTNYNEQFF.

As to this clone: Compared with germline, one end of the junction differs, possibly owing to a read error. This chain uses TRBV7-7 with TRBJ2-2; D unresolved. The CDR3 length is 16 residues. The germline gives CDR1 SSHAT, CDR2 FNYEAQ (reference sequence). CDR3 sequence: CASSPWSQPTPGELFF. Here the CDR3 DNA reads TGTGCTAGCAGCCCCTGGAGCCAGCCCACTCCCGGGGAGCTGTTTTTT.

The chain has TRBV7-9 and TRBJ1-1; the match to TRBD1 covers 9 bases. Unmatched junction bases numbered 9, after V lost 5 bases and J lost 5 bases. The CDR3 length is 15 residues. Germline loops: CDR1 SEHNR, CDR2 FQNEAQ (reference sequence). CDR3 DNA: TGTGCCAGCAGCATAACCGGGACAGGGAATACTGAAGCTTTCTTT. It yields the protein CASSITGTGNTEAFF.

The chain couples TRBV11-2 to TRBJ1-1; D is undetermined. Germline assignment: CDR1 SGHAT and CDR2 FQNNGV. The CDR3 is 15 residues long. Trimming pared 5 bases from V and 2 bases from J, leaving 15 bases between. The chain's CDR3 is CASSPQETVNTEAFF. The CDR3 coding sequence is TGTGCCAGCAGCCCCCAGGAGACGGTCAACACTGAAGCTTTCTTT.

The chain employs TRBV7-2 and TRBJ1-2; a weak D match, TRBD1 (5 bases). Germline values: CDR1 SGHTA, CDR2 FQGNSA. The ends were cut back, 7 bases at V and 3 bases at J, with 18 bases in the middle. CDR3 length equals 15 residues. CDR3 in amino acids: CASTRQGRGDYGYTF. CDR3 nucleotide sequence: TGTGCCAGCACCCGACAAGGCCGGGGGGACTATGGCTACACCTTC.

The genes are TRBV11-2 and TRBJ2-5; no clear D gene. Germline CDR1 is SGHAT and CDR2 is FQNNGV. The CDR3 is 15 amino acids. V was trimmed by 0 bases and J by 10 bases, leaving 18 bases between them. The CDR3 bases are TGTGCCAGCAGCTTAGATCAAGGGTATAGTAGTCGCCAGTACTTC. Its protein product is CASSLDQGYSSRQYF.

The rearrangement joins TRBV6-6 to TRBJ2-1; maybe TRBD1 (6 bases). The V gene's germline CDR1 is MNHNY and CDR2 SVGAGI (reference sequence). The CDR3 runs 16 residues. V lost 6 bases, J lost 0 bases, and 15 bases lay in between. CDR3 DNA: TGTGCCAGCAGGAAACAGACAGGTGACTCCTACAATGAGCAGTTCTTC. It encodes CASRKQTGDSYNEQFF.

The rearrangement links TRBV10-3 to TRBJ1-3, with D unclear. Looked up from germline, CDR1 is ENHRY and CDR2 is SYGVKD. The V and J ends lost 5 bases and 0 bases respectively, with 11 bases between them. The CDR3 is 15 amino acids. The CDR3 region is CAISRQSASGNTIYF. CDR3 sequence (DNA): TGTGCCATCAGTCGCCAATCAGCCTCTGGAAACACCATATATTTT.

The chain couples TRBV5-1 to TRBJ2-3, with 12 bases that match TRBD2. The CDR3 is 17 amino acids. With 0 bases clipped from V and 6 bases from J, the junction kept 8 bases outside the gene matches. Germline V gene lookup returns CDR1 SGHRS and CDR2 YFSETQ. CDR3 protein: CASSLEGLAGEGDTQYF. As DNA, the CDR3 is TGCGCCAGCAGCTTGGAGGGACTAGCGGGCGAGGGTGATACGCAGTATTTT.

The rearrangement links TRBV5-4 to TRBJ2-5, with D uncertain. The CDR3 consists of 14 residues. The V and J ends lost 3 bases and 6 bases respectively, with 15 bases between them. CDR1 SGHNT and CDR2 YYREEE come from the germline V gene (reference sequence). The CDR3 is CASSSTGPRKTQYF. CDR3 bases: TGTGCCAGCAGCTCCACCGGACCGAGGAAGACCCAGTACTTC.

The chain couples TRBV27 to TRBJ2-1, with D hard to call. Germline V CDR1 and CDR2: MNHEY, SMNVEV (reference sequence). The CDR3 is 15 amino acids. V shed 3 bases and J shed 5 bases, with 14 bases lying between them. The CDR3 protein is CASSLYPVRNNEQFF. The CDR3 coding sequence is TGTGCCAGCAGTTTGTATCCGGTGCGAAACAATGAGCAGTTCTTC.

V and J are TRBV19 and TRBJ2-7; 11 bases are a match to TRBD2. V trimming: 6 bases; J trimming: 3 bases; junction bases outside the gene matches: 7. Germline lookup yields CDR1 LNHDA and CDR2 SQIVND (reference sequence). The CDR3 has 15 amino acids. CDR3 in DNA: TGTGCCAGTAGGGAGGGACTAGCGGAGGTCTACGAGCAGTACTTC. Its translation is CASREGLAEVYEQYF.

This clone was counted a single time. The J gene is TRBJ1-2, the V gene TRBV5-8; 10 bases agree with TRBD1. Germline V lookup: CDR1 SGHTS, CDR2 YDEGEE. The CDR3 runs 16 residues. Losses at the gene ends were 1 base for V and 1 base for J; bases not matched to a gene: 4. The CDR3 nucleotides are TGTGCCAGCAGCTTGCTGCGGGACAGGGGTAACTATGGCTACACCTTC. Residues: CASSLLRDRGNYGYTF. The whole variable domain, remainder taken from reference TRBV5-8 and TRBJ1-2, is EAGVTQSPTHLIKTRGQQATLRCSPISGHTSVYWYQQALGLGLQFLLWYDEGEERNRGNFPPRFSGRQFPNYSSELNVNALELEDSALYLCASSLLRDRGNYGYTFGSGTRLTVV.

V usage is TRBV5-1 and J usage is TRBJ2-3, with D hard to call. The germline V gene has CDR1 SGHRS and CDR2 YFSETQ. The CDR3 consists of 11 residues. V shed 4 bases and J shed 5 bases, with 5 bases lying between them. This chain's CDR3 is CASSVGDTQYF. In DNA, the CDR3 is TGCGCCAGCAGCGTTGGAGATACGCAGTATTTT.

The count of this clone is one. The rearrangement uses TRBV7-2 and TRBJ2-1; D is perhaps TRBD2 (6 bases). CDR1 is SGHTA, CDR2 FQGNSA, per germline. There are 16 residues in the CDR3. The V end was cut by 4 bases, the J end by 4 bases, with 17 bases between. For the CDR3, the DNA is TGTGCCAGCAGCTCCCGGAGGGCCCCTAATTACAATGAGCAGTTCTTC. It is translated as CASSSRRAPNYNEQFF.

This chain links TRBV28 with TRBJ2-7; D is possibly TRBD2 (6 bases). The CDR3 contains 14 residues. V was trimmed by 3 bases and J by 4 bases, leaving 13 bases between them. Germline V gene data show CDR1 as MDHEN and CDR2 as SYDVKM. CDR3 residues: CASSFSSGRYEQYF. The CDR3 bases are TGTGCCAGCAGTTTTAGTTCAGGGAGGTACGAGCAGTACTTC.

The chain employs TRBV5-1 and TRBJ1-4; 7 nucleotides line up with TRBD1. The CDR3 consists of 15 residues. Germline CDR1 reads SGHRS; CDR2 reads YFSETQ. With 4 bases clipped from V and 7 bases from J, the junction kept 10 bases outside the gene matches. The CDR3 here is CASSRQGGWSEKLFF. In nucleotides, the CDR3 is TGCGCCAGCAGCCGGCAGGGGGGTTGGAGTGAAAAACTGTTTTTT.

With respect to this clone: This sample includes further DNA sequences coding for the same CDR3. DNA of the CDR3: TGCGCCAGCAGCTTGTCGCGGGTCCAAGAGACCCAGTACTTC. Amino acids: CASSLSRVQETQYF. The chain joins TRBV5-1 to TRBJ2-5, with D possibly matching TRBD2 (5 bases). This CDR3 is built from 14 residues. Trimming left V 1 base short and J 1 base short, with 8 bases between. Germline values: CDR1 SGHRS, CDR2 YFSETQ. Variable domain in full (rest from reference TRBV5-1 and TRBJ2-5): KAGVTQTPRYLIKTRGQQVTLSCSPISGHRSVSWYQQTPGQGLQFLFEYFSETQRNKGNFPGRFSGRQFSNSRSEMNVSTLELGDSALYLCASSLSRVQETQYFGPGTRLLVL.

The CDR3 here is CASSERAPTDPNTEAFF. CDR3 DNA: TGTGCCAGCAGTGAACGGGCCCCTACAGACCCGAACACTGAAGCTTTCTTT. The chain uses TRBV6-1 and TRBJ1-1; D is uncertain. V dropped 2 bases and J dropped 1 base, with 17 bases sitting between them. Germline assignment: CDR1 MNHNS and CDR2 SASEGT. CDR3 length: 17 amino acids.

A single count supports this clone. The rearrangement uses TRBV13 and TRBJ2-3; TRBD1 matches 7 bases. V trimming: 3 bases; J trimming: 6 bases; junction bases outside the gene matches: 27. This CDR3 is built from 21 residues. Per germline, CDR1 PRHDT and CDR2 FYEKMQ (reference sequence). Written as DNA, the CDR3 is TGTGCCAGCAGCTTTAATGTCTTCCGCCGGGACAGTAAACTATTAAGGGATACGCAGTATTTT. Its translation is CASSFNVFRRDSKLLRDTQYF. Combining the CDR3 with reference TRBV13 and TRBJ2-3 gives the whole variable domain AAGVIQSPRHLIKEKRETATLKCYPIPRHDTVYWYQQGPGQDPQFLISFYEKMQSDKGSIPDRFSAQQFSDYHSELNMSSLELGDSALYFCASSFNVFRRDSKLLRDTQYFGPGTRLTVL.

J is TRBJ2-2 and V is TRBV7-9; D is undetermined. Germline values: CDR1 SEHNR, CDR2 FQNEAQ (reference sequence). The CDR3 is made up of 14 amino acids. Between the trimmed V and J ends, which lost 0 bases and 5 bases, there was a span of 7 bases. CDR3 sequence reads: CASSLATETGELFF. The CDR3 nucleotides read TGTGCCAGCAGCTTAGCTACAGAAACCGGGGAGCTGTTTTTT.

This chain joins TRBV18 and TRBJ2-7; D is tentatively TRBD1 or TRBD2 (5 bases each). This CDR3 has 18 amino acids. Germline V gene sequence: CDR1 KGHSH, CDR2 LQKENI. Trimming left V 0 bases short and J 2 bases short, with 20 bases between. The CDR3 loop reads CASSPPWGIERDPYEQYF. CDR3 coding DNA: TGTGCCAGCTCACCACCCTGGGGGATAGAGAGGGACCCCTACGAGCAGTACTTC.

This chain connects TRBV7-9 to TRBJ1-3, with D unclear. This CDR3 has 16 amino acids. CDR1 is SEHNR and CDR2 is FQNEAQ in the germline V gene (reference sequence). V dropped 0 bases and J dropped 0 bases, with 9 bases sitting between them. In DNA, the CDR3 is TGTGCCAGCAGCTTAGCAGAAAGGGTCTCTGGAAACACCATATATTTT. Translating it yields CASSLAERVSGNTIYF.